These T cell receptor beta chains were read from a single sample in a study of blood T cell repertoires in COVID-19. This table comes from immunoSEQ multiplex PCR, and its TCRdb copy is limited to in-frame clones, with some not included. The table lists tens of thousands of clones, over 70% of them singletons. Source material: peripheral blood. These receptors all stem from a man aged 45-65 years with acute or convalescent COVID-19. The CDR3 runs from the conserved cysteine through the conserved F or W. D genes are given only for firm matches. Size values are once, few and many counts, or a class for expanded clones, and some rows have none.

J gene,V gene,clone size,D gene,CDR3 protein,CDR3 DNA
TRBJ1-4,TRBV27,NA,NA,CASSSGPGREKLFF,TGTGCCAGCAGTTCTGGCCCAGGCCGTGAAAAACTGTTTTTT
TRBJ2-5,TRBV27,NA,NA,CASSPGTQETQYF,TGTGCCAGCAGTCCAGGGACTCAAGAGACCCAGTACTTC
TRBJ1-4,TRBV10-3,NA,NA,CAIRPSGEEGTNEKLFF,TGTGCCATCAGACCTTCGGGGGAAGAGGGGACTAATGAAAAACTGTTTTTT
TRBJ1-2,TRBV6-6,NA,TRBD1,CASSYPTGVGYTF,TGTGCCAGCAGTTACCCCACAGGGGTTGGCTACACCTTC
TRBJ1-4,TRBV24-1,NA,TRBD1,CATTWTGGDEKLFF,TGTGCCACCACCTGGACAGGGGGGGATGAAAAACTGTTTTTT
TRBJ1-2,TRBV19,NA,TRBD1,CASSAGTENYGYTF,TGTGCCAGTAGTGCCGGGACAGAGAACTATGGCTACACCTTC
TRBJ2-3,TRBV13,once,NA,CASSQGGRRADTQYF,TGTGCCAGCAGCCAAGGAGGGAGGCGAGCAGATACGCAGTATTTT
TRBJ1-5,TRBV5-8,NA,TRBD1,CASSINRGQVRPQHF,TGTGCCAGCAGCATAAACAGGGGGCAGGTGAGGCCCCAGCATTTT
TRBJ1-1,TRBV5-1,NA,TRBD1,CASSNPNRGAEAFF,TGCGCCAGCAGCAACCCTAACAGGGGAGCTGAAGCTTTCTTT
TRBJ2-3,TRBV9,NA,TRBD1,CASSVAGTAGINTQYF,TGTGCCAGCAGCGTAGCTGGGACAGCAGGGATTAATACGCAGTATTTT
TRBJ1-3,TRBV5-4,NA,NA,CASSFGGSSGNTIYF,TGTGCCAGCAGCTTTGGGGGGTCCTCTGGAAACACCATATATTTT
TRBJ2-7,TRBV5-1,NA,TRBD1,CASSADRGTYEQYF,TGCGCCAGCAGCGCGGACAGGGGGACCTACGAGCAGTACTTC
TRBJ1-1,TRBV5-1,NA,TRBD1,CASSFDRVTEAFF,TGCGCCAGCAGCTTCGACAGGGTGACTGAAGCTTTCTTT
TRBJ2-5,TRBV29-1,NA,TRBD2,CSVIVAGAVETQYF,TGCAGCGTTATCGTGGCGGGAGCGGTGGAGACCCAGTACTTC
TRBJ2-3,TRBV11-2,few,NA,CASSFPGMGAKDTQYF,TGTGCCAGCAGCTTCCCGGGGATGGGGGCAAAAGATACGCAGTATTTT
TRBJ2-4,TRBV28,once,NA,CASSDRRGIAKNIQYF,TGTGCCAGCAGCGATAGGAGGGGCATTGCCAAAAACATTCAGTACTTC
TRBJ2-7,TRBV2,few,NA,CASAGDSYEQYF,TGTGCCAGCGCAGGGGACTCCTACGAGCAGTACTTC
TRBJ1-1,TRBV28,few,NA,CASISYTEAFF,TGTGCCAGCATCTCGTACACTGAAGCTTTCTTT
TRBJ1-2,TRBV4-3,NA,NA,CASSTNRRLYGYTF,TGCGCCAGCAGCACCAACAGGCGCCTCTATGGCTACACCTTC
TRBJ1-1,TRBV5-4,NA,TRBD1,CASSSGQRNTEAFF,TGTGCCAGCAGCTCGGGACAGCGGAACACTGAAGCTTTCTTT
TRBJ1-3,TRBV6-2/TRBV6-3,NA,TRBD1,CASSDRDRSGNTIYF,TGTGCCAGCAGCGACAGGGATCGTTCAGGAAACACCATATATTTT
TRBJ2-3,TRBV7-2,NA,TRBD1,CASSKGQGASDTQYF,TGTGCCAGCAGCAAGGGACAGGGGGCCTCAGATACGCAGTATTTT
TRBJ2-1,TRBV7-2,NA,TRBD1,CASSLGQGSYNEQFF,TGTGCCAGCAGCTTAGGACAGGGTAGCTACAATGAGCAGTTCTTC
TRBJ1-1,TRBV15,NA,NA,CATSRRRGTEAFF,TGTGCCACCAGCAGGAGGAGGGGCACTGAAGCTTTCTTT
TRBJ1-2,TRBV21-1,NA,NA,CASRRTGPTNYGYTF,TGTGCCAGCAGACGGACAGGACCCACTAACTATGGCTACACCTTC
TRBJ1-3,TRBV19,NA,NA,CASSTLMSSGNTIYF,TGTGCCAGTAGTACGTTGATGAGCTCTGGAAACACCATATATTTT
TRBJ2-3,TRBV4-2,NA,NA,CASSQEGSVAGRDTQYF,TGTGCCAGCAGCCAAGAAGGATCGGTCGCTGGGAGAGATACGCAGTATTTT
TRBJ1-6,TRBV19,few,NA,CASRYQAGNSPLHF,TGTGCCAGTAGATATCAGGCTGGAAATTCACCCCTCCACTTT
TRBJ2-7,TRBV6-6,few,NA,CASSRYPPDFTTATYEQYF,TGTGCCAGCAGTAGATACCCCCCTGATTTTACGACAGCCACCTACGAGCAGTACTTC
TRBJ2-7,TRBV28,NA,NA,CASSLRTATRNSYEQYF,TGTGCCAGCAGTCTACGGACAGCCACACGTAACTCCTACGAGCAGTACTTC
TRBJ2-1,TRBV12-3/TRBV12-4,NA,TRBD2,CASTLYGGAAQFF,TGTGCCAGCACCCTCTACGGGGGGGCTGCGCAGTTCTTC
TRBJ1-5,TRBV7-2,NA,TRBD1,CASSLQQGVNQPQHF,TGTGCCAGCAGCTTACAGCAGGGGGTCAATCAGCCCCAGCATTTT
TRBJ1-3,TRBV7-6,few,NA,CASSLGFRRDSGNTIYF,TGTGCCAGCAGCTTGGGATTTCGCAGGGACTCTGGAAACACCATATATTTT
TRBJ2-3,TRBV4-3,NA,NA,CASSHEKDWSLDTQYF,TGCGCCAGCAGCCATGAAAAGGACTGGTCCCTGGATACGCAGTATTTT
TRBJ1-5,TRBV19,NA,NA,CASTTDGLNSNQPQHF,TGTGCCAGTACAACGGACGGACTCAATAGCAATCAGCCCCAGCATTTT
TRBJ2-5,TRBV5-1,NA,TRBD1,CASSSLQGAGETQYF,TGCGCCAGCAGCTCCCTGCAGGGGGCTGGAGAGACCCAGTACTTC
TRBJ1-4,TRBV10-2,NA,TRBD1,CASSGAGTGNEKLFF,TGCGCCAGCAGTGGGGCCGGGACAGGGAATGAAAAACTGTTTTTT
TRBJ2-7,TRBV5-8,NA,NA,CASSLAGAGYEQYF,TGTGCCAGCAGCTTGGCGGGTGCTGGGTACGAGCAGTACTTC
TRBJ1-1,TRBV19,NA,TRBD1,CASSPTGGTEAFF,TGTGCCAGTAGTCCGACAGGGGGCACTGAAGCTTTCTTT
TRBJ1-5,TRBV28,few,NA,CASSLLGLNAQPQHF,TGTGCCAGCAGTTTATTAGGACTAAATGCCCAGCCCCAGCATTTT
TRBJ2-1,TRBV11-2,NA,TRBD2,CASSPGRVEQFF,TGTGCCAGCAGCCCCGGGAGGGTGGAGCAGTTCTTC
TRBJ2-5,TRBV7-8,NA,NA,CASSFPQTLQETQYF,TGTGCCAGCAGCTTTCCTCAGACTTTGCAAGAGACCCAGTACTTC
TRBJ1-1,TRBV30,NA,TRBD1,CAWSPRQGATAFF,TGTGCCTGGAGTCCCCGACAGGGGGCCACGGCTTTCTTT
TRBJ2-1,TRBV6-2/TRBV6-3,NA,TRBD2,CASSSAGGRPWNEQFF,TGTGCCAGCAGTTCAGCGGGCGGGAGGCCTTGGAATGAGCAGTTCTTC
TRBJ1-1,TRBV29-1,many,NA,CSVNSGREAFF,TGCAGCGTCAACTCTGGGAGAGAAGCTTTCTTT
TRBJ2-1,TRBV4-3,NA,TRBD2,CASSQVLAGRVDEQFF,TGCGCCAGCAGCCAAGTGCTAGCGGGGAGGGTTGATGAGCAGTTCTTC
TRBJ1-3,TRBV4-2,NA,NA,CASSQDAAGSGNTIYF,TGTGCCAGCAGCCAAGACGCAGCGGGCTCTGGAAACACCATATATTTT
TRBJ1-1,TRBV4-2,NA,NA,CASSQEGGPYEAFF,TGTGCCAGCAGCCAAGAGGGGGGGCCTTACGAAGCTTTCTTT
TRBJ1-2,TRBV5-4,NA,NA,CAIGGDYGYTF,TGTGCCATCGGAGGAGACTATGGCTACACCTTC